The rows below give T cell receptor beta chains drawn from one sample of a study of blood T cells in healthy people across ages. Via MiXCR, TCRdb re-called the 5' RACE reads, giving one row per CDR3 protein. Of more than 800,000 distinct CDR3 sequences in the sample, roughly 45% were seen once. The specimen was blood. Every receptor here comes from a woman aged 55 to 70 in good health. Both conserved end residues are part of each CDR3. The order of the fields is J gene, D gene, V gene, clone size, CDR3 DNA, CDR3 protein. A D gene is named only where the DNA matches it firmly. Not every row has a clone size; where given, it reads once, few, many or a size class.

>TRBJ2-5|-|TRBV6-4|few
TGTGCCAGCAGTGACAGGCCCGGAGAGACCCAGTACTTC
CASSDRPGETQYF
>TRBJ2-2|-|TRBV10-1|few
TGCGCCAGCAGTGAGGGCAGGGCCACCGGGGAGCTGTTTTTT
CASSEGRATGELFF
>TRBJ2-7|TRBD2|TRBV7-2|many
TGTGCCAGCAGCCAAACGGGAGGGGGTGAGCAGTACTTC
CASSQTGGGEQYF
>TRBJ2-7|TRBD1|TRBV9|few
TGTGCCAGCAGCGTACGAGGGACAGGGTTGGTCTACGAGCAGTACTTC
CASSVRGTGLVYEQYF
>TRBJ2-1|TRBD2|TRBV6-1|few
TGTGCCAGCAGTGACGGACTAGCGGGAGGTGAGCAGTTCTTC
CASSDGLAGGEQFF
>TRBJ2-3|-|TRBV28|-
TGTGCCAGCAGTCCTGTCGGGGGGCCTTTCGGCACAGATACGCAGTATTTT
CASSPVGGPFGTDTQYF
>TRBJ2-5|-|TRBV11-2|-
TGTGCCAGCAGCCGCACCCTGACAGGCCAGCTGGGAGAGACCCAGTACTTC
CASSRTLTGQLGETQYF
>TRBJ1-1|-|TRBV7-7|once
TGTGCCAGCAGCTTATCGGGCGGGAGCAGGAACACTGAAGCTTTCTTT
CASSLSGGSRNTEAFF
>TRBJ2-7|-|TRBV29-1|-
TGCAGCGTTGAGGGGGGACGGAATGAGCAGTACTTC
CSVEGGRNEQYF
>TRBJ2-7|-|TRBV10-3|-
TGTGCCATCAAGTCAAGACCCTACAATGAGCAGTACTTC
CAIKSRPYNEQYF
>TRBJ2-5|-|TRBV7-8|-
TGTGCCGGCAGGAGAGAGGTGGGGAAAAAACAAGAGACCCAGTACTTC
CAGRREVGKKQETQYF
>TRBJ1-1|TRBD1|TRBV20-1|-
TGCAGTGCCAAGACAGGGGGCGGCACTGAAGCTTTCTTT
CSAKTGGGTEAFF
>TRBJ2-7|-|TRBV2|-
TGTGCCACGTCAGTATACGAGCAGTACTTC
CATSVYEQYF
>TRBJ2-3|TRBD1|TRBV2|few
TGTGCCAGCAAAGAGGGGGACAGGGGCTTGGCAGATACGCAGTATTTT
CASKEGDRGLADTQYF
>TRBJ2-3|-|TRBV5-8|few
TGTGCCAGCAGCTTCTTAGGACAGGGAGGGACAGATACGCAGTATTTT
CASSFLGQGGTDTQYF
>TRBJ2-7|TRBD2|TRBV28|few
TGTGCCAGCAGTTTATTGGGGCTAGCGGGGTACGAGCAGTACTTC
CASSLLGLAGYEQYF
>TRBJ2-4|TRBD2|TRBV20-1|-
TGCAGTGCTCCGGTTAGCGGGACCAAAAACATTCAGTACTTC
CSAPVSGTKNIQYF
>TRBJ2-1|TRBD1|TRBV20-1|few
TGCAGTGCCCATAGACAGGGGTTGGACAATGAGCAGTTCTTC
CSAHRQGLDNEQFF
>TRBJ1-5|-|TRBV20-1|few
TGCAGTGCTAGCCCGGCCCTCAATCAGCCCCAGCATTTT
CSASPALNQPQHF
>TRBJ2-3|TRBD2|TRBV6-1|-
TGTGCCAGCAGTCTCCGGACTAGCCCGAGCACAGATACGCAGTATTTT
CASSLRTSPSTDTQYF
>TRBJ2-5|-|TRBV7-2|-
TGTGCCAGCAGCCTAATCAGGCGTAAAGAGACCCAGTACTTC
CASSLIRRKETQYF
>TRBJ2-5|-|TRBV7-8|once
TGTGCCAGCAGCTTAGCGTCAGGGCAGGATGAGCAGTACTTC
CASSLASGQDEQYF
>TRBJ2-5|-|TRBV27|few
TGTGCCAGCAGTTGGGGGCAGGGAGGGCAGACCCAGTACTTC
CASSWGQGGQTQYF
>TRBJ2-4|-|TRBV12-3/TRBV12-4|-
TGTGCCAGCACCTGGAGCATAGCCAAAAACATTCAGTACTTC
CASTWSIAKNIQYF
>TRBJ1-6|-|TRBV27|-
TGTGCCAGCAGTAGTGTCCGTAGGACCTATAATTCACCCCTCCACTTT
CASSSVRRTYNSPLHF